The 5 T cell receptor beta chains below were found in one sample sequenced in a study of early T cells in non-severe SARS-CoV-2 infection. TCRdb called the 5' RACE reads again in MiXCR, with one record for every CDR3 protein. In the table there are 45,000 or so distinct CDR3 sequences, roughly 7% of which are singletons. The specimen was whole blood. The receptors were gathered from an adult who was a healthcare worker with PCR-confirmed SARS-CoV-2 infection or an uninfected control (not recorded which).

This clonotype was picked up many times. Here the CDR3 DNA reads TGTGCCAGCCGCCCGGGACGATATAATTCACCCCTCCACTTT. It is translated as CASRPGRYNSPLHF. This rearrangement joins TRBV28 to TRBJ1-6, with D perhaps TRBD1 (5 bases). The CDR3 runs to 14 residues. Germline-derived CDR1 and CDR2 are MDHEN and SYDVKM. With 8 bases removed from V and 4 bases from J, the gap between germline ends came to 12 bases.

The CDR3 DNA reads TGTGCCAGCAGCTTAGTTGTTATCGGGGGCGCCGAGACCCAGTACTTC. It encodes CASSLVVIGGAETQYF. The gene calls are TRBV7-9 and TRBJ2-5, with D possibly called TRBD1 or TRBD2 (6 bases each). Trimming took 1 base from V and 5 from J, leaving 17 bases between them. Germline V gene data show CDR1 as SEHNR and CDR2 as FQNEAQ (reference sequence). The CDR3 contains 16 residues.

This clonotype was detected many times. This chain connects TRBV28 to TRBJ2-7; weak D call: TRBD2 (7 bases). CDR1 MDHEN and CDR2 SYDVKM come from the germline V gene. There are 14 residues in the CDR3. Trimming removed 5 bases from V and 4 bases from J, with 15 bases in between. CDR3 DNA: TGTGCCAGCAGTCCCGGGGGGCGTGTGTACGAGCAGTACTTC. This sequence encodes CASSPGGRVYEQYF.

The rearrangement joins TRBV4-3 to TRBJ2-1; 8 positions match TRBD1. V shed 0 bases and J 4 bases; nucleotides not matched to a gene: 5. The length of the CDR3 is 16 residues. Looked up from germline, CDR1 is LGHNA and CDR2 is YSLEER. The CDR3 region is CASSQDLGTGYNEQFF. The CDR3, as DNA: TGCGCCAGCAGCCAAGATCTGGGGACAGGTTACAATGAGCAGTTCTTC.

This clonotype has ten or more counts. The chain couples TRBV19 to TRBJ2-2; D possibly corresponds to TRBD1 (6 bases). This CDR3 is 12 amino acids long. The V and J ends lost 10 bases and 7 bases respectively, with 13 bases between them. Germline loops: CDR1 LNHDA, CDR2 SQIVND (reference sequence). The CDR3 nucleotides read TGTGCCATTGAACAGGGTTTCGGGGAGCTGTTTTTT. This gives the protein CAIEQGFGELFF.